Listed below are T cell receptor beta chains from one sample, sequenced in a study of cytomegalovirus exposure and HLA in healthy donors. The table came from immunoSEQ multiplex PCR; TCRdb's copy has only in-frame clones and leaves some out. Recorded for this sample: approximately 30,000 clones. Sequenced input: PBMCs. These receptors all come from a woman in her 40s in good health and CMV-seropositive. Both conserved end residues are part of each CDR3. D genes are given only for firm matches.

D | J | V | DNA | CDR3
- | TRBJ2-7 | TRBV28 | TGTGCCAGCAGTTTAGTTAACTACGAGCAGTACTTC | CASSLVNYEQYF
TRBD1 | TRBJ2-7 | TRBV6-1 | TGTGCCAGCAGTGATCCCGGGACAGGGGACTACGAGCAGTACTTC | CASSDPGTGDYEQYF
- | TRBJ1-2 | TRBV29-1 | TGCAGCGTTGAAAGATACGGGGAGGGCTATGGCTACACCTTC | CSVERYGEGYGYTF
- | TRBJ2-5 | TRBV5-6 | TGTGCCAGCAGCAGCCGAGGCGGAAAGACCCAGTACTTC | CASSSRGGKTQYF
TRBD2 | TRBJ2-1 | TRBV2 | TGTGCCAGCAGGGGACTAGCGGGAAACAATGAGCAGTTCTTC | CASRGLAGNNEQFF
TRBD1 | TRBJ1-4 | TRBV28 | TGTGCCAGCAGTTCCCGGACAGGGGTGGCCGAAAAACTGTTTTTT | CASSSRTGVAEKLFF
TRBD1 | TRBJ1-1 | TRBV6-5 | TGTGCCAGCAGTTACGCTCAGGGGGTAGCTTTCTTT | CASSYAQGVAFF
- | TRBJ1-1 | TRBV18 | TGTGCCAGCTCACCACTAGACAGCCTGAACACTGAAGCTTTCTTT | CASSPLDSLNTEAFF
TRBD2 | TRBJ2-1 | TRBV6-4 | TGTGCCAGCTCGGGACTAGCGGGAACCAATGAGCAGTTCTTC | CASSGLAGTNEQFF
TRBD2 | TRBJ2-7 | TRBV28 | TGTGCCACCGTGACTAGCGGGTCCTCCTACGAGCAGTACTTC | CATVTSGSSYEQYF
- | TRBJ2-5 | TRBV20-1 | TGCAGTGCAGAGGAAGAGACCCAGTACTTC | CSAEEETQYF
TRBD1 | TRBJ1-1 | TRBV10-2 | TGCGCCAGCAGTGTCAGACAGGGGGATTCCCAAATGAACACTGAAGCTTTCTTT | CASSVRQGDSQMNTEAFF
- | TRBJ2-5 | TRBV2 | TGTGCCAGCAGTTCTGAAGAGACCCAGTACTTC | CASSSEETQYF
- | TRBJ1-2 | TRBV28 | TGTGCCAGCATTCGGACAGTGGGCTATGGCTACACCTTC | CASIRTVGYGYTF
TRBD1 | TRBJ2-5 | TRBV7-9 | TGTGCCAGCAGCTTAGCGCAGACAGGGGGAGTGAAAGAGACCCAGTACTTC | CASSLAQTGGVKETQYF
- | TRBJ2-6 | TRBV19 | TGTGCCAGTGCCCCGACAGCCAACTCTGGGGCCAACGTCCTGACTTTC | CASAPTANSGANVLTF
TRBD1 | TRBJ2-5 | TRBV7-2 | TGTGCCAGCAGCCGACAGGGCCAAGAGACCCAGTACTTC | CASSRQGQETQYF
TRBD1 | TRBJ1-4 | TRBV18 | TGTGCCAGCTCACCACCGAACAGGGGCGCGGATAATGAAAAACTGTTTTTT | CASSPPNRGADNEKLFF
TRBD1 | TRBJ1-1 | TRBV6-5 | TGTGCCAGCAGTCGACGGACAGGGACGAACACTGAAGCTTTCTTT | CASSRRTGTNTEAFF
TRBD2 | TRBJ2-7 | TRBV14 | TGTGCCAGCAGCCTGACTAGCGGGGGGATCTACGAGCAGTACTTC | CASSLTSGGIYEQYF
TRBD1 | TRBJ2-1 | TRBV7-2 | TGTGCCAGCAGCTCAAATCCGGGACAGGGGGGCAATGAGCAGTTCTTC | CASSSNPGQGGNEQFF
TRBD1 | TRBJ1-1 | TRBV5-1 | TGCGCCAGCAGCTTGGTGGGACAGTCATTCGGTGAAGCTTTCTTT | CASSLVGQSFGEAFF
TRBD2 | TRBJ2-1 | TRBV4-1 | TGCGCCAGCAGCCAACCGGGACTATGGTCTGATGAGCAGTTCTTC | CASSQPGLWSDEQFF
- | TRBJ2-7 | TRBV28 | TGTGCCAGCACCTTAAGTCGGGGTGTCCCGGGGGACTACGAGCAGTACTTC | CASTLSRGVPGDYEQYF
- | TRBJ1-2 | TRBV6-1 | TGTGCCAGCAGTGAAGCCAACAGGGTGGAGGGCTACACCTTC | CASSEANRVEGYTF
- | TRBJ2-4 | TRBV6-1 | TGTGCCAGCAGTGAGCTAGGGGTCAAAAACATTCAGTACTTC | CASSELGVKNIQYF
- | TRBJ2-7 | TRBV27 | TGTGCCAGCAGTTTAGGCCTCTCCTACGAGCAGTACTTC | CASSLGLSYEQYF
TRBD1 | TRBJ1-2 | TRBV28 | TGTGCCAGCAGTTTAGGGGGTGGGGGTGCAGGGGGGAACTATGGCTACACCTTC | CASSLGGGGAGGNYGYTF
- | TRBJ2-2 | TRBV5-1 | TGCGCCAGCAGCTTGGGGGGCGACACCGGGGAGCTGTTTTTT | CASSLGGDTGELFF
- | TRBJ1-2 | TRBV4-1 | TGCGCCAGCAGCCAAGCCCGGAGCCAGGGAAACTATGGCTACACCTTC | CASSQARSQGNYGYTF
- | TRBJ2-2 | TRBV5-1 | TGCGCCAGCAGCTTGGCTGCAGGGGGGACCGGGGAGCTGTTTTTT | CASSLAAGGTGELFF
TRBD1 | TRBJ1-2 | TRBV7-9 | TGTGCCAGCAGGCCCGGACAGGGCTATGGCTACACCTTC | CASRPGQGYGYTF
- | TRBJ1-2 | TRBV5-1 | TGCGCCAGCAGCTTGGGAGTTGGTACGGGAGGCTACACCTTC | CASSLGVGTGGYTF
- | TRBJ2-2 | TRBV2 | TGTGCCAGCAGGCTTTCGAACTCACCCGGGGAGCTGTTTTTT | CASRLSNSPGELFF
TRBD2 | TRBJ2-1 | TRBV19 | TGTGCCAGTAGGGGGGGACTAGCATACAATGAGCAGTTCTTC | CASRGGLAYNEQFF
- | TRBJ1-2 | TRBV5-1 | TGCGCCAGCAGCGACACTAACTATGGCTACACCTTC | CASSDTNYGYTF
TRBD2 | TRBJ2-1 | TRBV7-2 | TGTGCCAGCAGCTTACTAGCGGGAGTCCAGTTCTTC | CASSLLAGVQFF
- | TRBJ1-2 | TRBV19 | TGTGCCAGTAGCAAGTCTCCCGCGGGGTATGGCTACACCTTC | CASSKSPAGYGYTF
TRBD1 | TRBJ1-2 | TRBV25-1 | TGTGCCAGCAGTGACACGGGACAGGGGTCCCTAGATAACTATGGCTACACCTTC | CASSDTGQGSLDNYGYTF
TRBD2 | TRBJ2-5 | TRBV5-1 | TGCGCCAGCAGCTTGGTTACGCGGGGGGCGGGAGAGACCCAGTACTTC | CASSLVTRGAGETQYF
TRBD1 | TRBJ2-5 | TRBV9 | TGTGCCAGCGGATCCGGGACAGCCAGCCAAGAGACCCAGTACTTC | CASGSGTASQETQYF
- | TRBJ2-3 | TRBV15 | TGTGCCTCCAGGGGCTCAGATACGCAGTATTTT | CASRGSDTQYF
- | TRBJ2-7 | TRBV7-2 | TGTGCCAGCAGCTTTAGGGGTCCTGTCGACATGCCCTACGAGCAGTACTTC | CASSFRGPVDMPYEQYF
TRBD1 | TRBJ1-6 | TRBV5-1 | TGCGCCAGCAGCGTGCAGGGGGCATCCTATAATTCACCCCTCCACTTT | CASSVQGASYNSPLHF
TRBD1 | TRBJ2-3 | TRBV7-2 | TGTGCCACAGGAAGGGGGCGCACAGATACGCAGTATTTT | CATGRGRTDTQYF
TRBD1 | TRBJ2-7 | TRBV6-6 | TGTGCCAGCAGTTACCAAGGGACAGGTGCGTACGAGCAGTACTTC | CASSYQGTGAYEQYF
- | TRBJ2-3 | TRBV28 | TGTGCCAGCAGTCCCGCGGGGGCCGCAGATACGCAGTATTTT | CASSPAGAADTQYF
- | TRBJ2-5 | TRBV27 | TGTGCCAGCAGTTTATCAAATGACTATCAAGAGACCCAGTACTTC | CASSLSNDYQETQYF
TRBD2 | TRBJ2-2 | TRBV7-9 | TGTGCCAGCAGCTTAGGGCTAGCGGATGGGGAGCTGTTTTTT | CASSLGLADGELFF
- | TRBJ2-2 | TRBV7-8 | TGTGCCAGCAACAGGGACTACCTGGGCCCCGGGGAGCTGTTTTTT | CASNRDYLGPGELFF
TRBD1 | TRBJ2-3 | TRBV6-5 | TGTGCCAGCAGAGTCGACAGGGGGCTCGTAGATACGCAGTATTTT | CASRVDRGLVDTQYF
TRBD2 | TRBJ2-7 | TRBV20-1 | TGCAGTGCTAGAAGGACTAGCGAGCAGTACTTC | CSARRTSEQYF
- | TRBJ2-1 | TRBV5-1 | TGCGCCAGCAGCTTGGGGACTTCCTACAATGAGCAGTTCTTC | CASSLGTSYNEQFF
- | TRBJ1-1 | TRBV6-5 | TGTGCCAGCAATCCGCGAAGGGGGAACACTGAAGCTTTCTTT | CASNPRRGNTEAFF
- | TRBJ1-1 | TRBV7-2 | TGTGCCAGCAGCTTAGTGAGCGGGGGCGGAGGTCGCGAAGCTTTCTTT | CASSLVSGGGGREAFF
TRBD2 | TRBJ2-1 | TRBV9 | TGTGCCAGCAGCATTAGCGGGGCCTCCTACAATGAGCAGTTCTTC | CASSISGASYNEQFF
TRBD2 | TRBJ2-2 | TRBV27 | TGTGCCAGCATTGCGGGGGGCCCGAACACCGGGGAGCTGTTTTTT | CASIAGGPNTGELFF
TRBD2 | TRBJ2-2 | TRBV11-2 | TGTGCCAGCAGGACGGGACTAGCGGGGGGGACCGGGGAGCTGTTTTTT | CASRTGLAGGTGELFF
TRBD2 | TRBJ2-3 | TRBV30 | TGTGCCGGACTACTAGCGGCTAGCACAGATACGCAGTATTTT | CAGLLAASTDTQYF